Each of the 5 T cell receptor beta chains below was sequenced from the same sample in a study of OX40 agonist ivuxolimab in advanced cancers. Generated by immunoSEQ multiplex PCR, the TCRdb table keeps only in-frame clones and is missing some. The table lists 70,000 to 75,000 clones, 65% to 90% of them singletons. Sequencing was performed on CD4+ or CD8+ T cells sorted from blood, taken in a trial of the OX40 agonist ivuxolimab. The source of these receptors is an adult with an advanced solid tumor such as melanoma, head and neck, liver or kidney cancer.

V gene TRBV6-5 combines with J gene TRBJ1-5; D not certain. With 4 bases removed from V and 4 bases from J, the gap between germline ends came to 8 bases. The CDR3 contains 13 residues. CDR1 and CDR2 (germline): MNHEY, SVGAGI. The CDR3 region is CASSSSGNQPQHF. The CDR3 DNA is TGTGCCAGCAGTTCCTCGGGAAATCAGCCCCAGCATTTT.

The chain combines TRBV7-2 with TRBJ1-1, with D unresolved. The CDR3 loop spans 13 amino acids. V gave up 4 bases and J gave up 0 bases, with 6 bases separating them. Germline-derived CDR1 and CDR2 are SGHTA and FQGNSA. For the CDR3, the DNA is TGTGCCAGCAGCTCACAGATGAACACTGAAGCTTTCTTT. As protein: CASSSQMNTEAFF.

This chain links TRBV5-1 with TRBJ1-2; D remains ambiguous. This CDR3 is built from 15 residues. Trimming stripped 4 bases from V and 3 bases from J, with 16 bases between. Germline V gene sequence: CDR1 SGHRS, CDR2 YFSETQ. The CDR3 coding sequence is TGCGCCAGCAGCCCGCGTCCCTCCTCGGACTATGGCTACACCTTC. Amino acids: CASSPRPSSDYGYTF.

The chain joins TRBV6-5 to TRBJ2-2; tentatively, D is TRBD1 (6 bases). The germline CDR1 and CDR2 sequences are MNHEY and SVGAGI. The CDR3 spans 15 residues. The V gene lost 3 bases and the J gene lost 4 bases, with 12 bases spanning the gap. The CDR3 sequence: CASSYWTVGTGELFF. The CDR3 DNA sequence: TGTGCCAGCAGTTATTGGACAGTTGGCACCGGGGAGCTGTTTTTT.

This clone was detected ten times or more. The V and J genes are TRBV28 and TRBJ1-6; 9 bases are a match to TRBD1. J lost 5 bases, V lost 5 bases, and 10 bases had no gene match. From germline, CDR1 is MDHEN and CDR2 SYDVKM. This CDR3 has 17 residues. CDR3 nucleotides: TGTGCCAGCAGTCCTCTATCCGGACAGGGGCATAATTCACCCCTCCACTTT. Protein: CASSPLSGQGHNSPLHF.